These T cell receptor beta chains were read from a single sample in a study of CD8 T cells in ankylosing spondylitis. Each CDR3 protein is one row after TCRdb ran MiXCR on the 5' RACE reads. The sample shows 330,000 or so distinct CDR3 sequences, around 8% of them seen only once. Sequenced: blood, either unsorted or a sorted T cell fraction (not recorded which). The source of these receptors is a male donor with ankylosing spondylitis. Both conserved end residues are part of each CDR3. The order of the fields is clone size, V gene, D gene, J gene, CDR3 DNA, CDR3 protein. A D gene is named only where the DNA matches it firmly. Only some rows state a clone size, as once, few, many or a class for expanded clones.

>few|TRBV20-1|-|TRBJ1-3
TGCAGTGCTAGAGATGGAGGGCGGCCTGGAAACACCATATATTTT
CSARDGGRPGNTIYF
>few|TRBV16|-|TRBJ1-6
TGTGCCAGCAGCCAATGGATCCTGCCAGGGGCAAGTTCACCCCTCCACTTT
CASSQWILPGASSPLHF
>few|TRBV29-1|TRBD1|TRBJ2-3
TGCAGCGTGTCCGATACGGACAGGGATCGGGAAGATACGCAGTATTTT
CSVSDTDRDREDTQYF
>few|TRBV20-1|TRBD2|TRBJ2-3
TGCAGTGCTAGTTGGGGGATGACTAGCGGGAGTGCAGATACGCAGTATTTT
CSASWGMTSGSADTQYF
>few|TRBV12-3/TRBV12-4|-|TRBJ2-1
TGTGCCAGCAGTTTCGTGCTTGGGAATGAGCAGTTCTTC
CASSFVLGNEQFF
>many|TRBV5-1|TRBD2|TRBJ2-3
TGCGCCAGCAGCCCCGGACTAGCGGGGACAGATACGCAGTATTTT
CASSPGLAGTDTQYF
>many|TRBV5-1|TRBD1|TRBJ2-1
TGCGCCAGCAGCTTGGGGGACAGGGATTCGAGCGAGCAGTTCTTC
CASSLGDRDSSEQFF
>-|TRBV9|-|TRBJ1-1
TGTGCCAGCAGCGTAGACCGGGGGACTGAAGCTTTCTTT
CASSVDRGTEAFF
>-|TRBV12-3/TRBV12-4|-|TRBJ2-3
TGTGCCAGCAGTTTACCGGTCGTAGGCACAGATACGCAGTATTTT
CASSLPVVGTDTQYF
>many|TRBV3-1|-|TRBJ2-2
TGTGCCAGCAGCCAAGATATAAAGGTGGCTGGGGAGCTGTTTTTT
CASSQDIKVAGELFF
>many|TRBV19|-|TRBJ2-4
TGTGCCAGTAGTATAGGGGGCCAAGGGTTTAGAACCAAAAACATTCAGTACTTC
CASSIGGQGFRTKNIQYF
>-|TRBV24-1|TRBD2|TRBJ2-2
TGTGCCACCAGTGCACCCCTACGCGGGGGAGGGCCAGGGACCGGGGAGCTGTTTTTT
CATSAPLRGGGPGTGELFF
>-|TRBV29-1|-|TRBJ1-2
TGCAGCGTTGAGGGGCTGAAGGAGGGCTACACCTTC
CSVEGLKEGYTF
>many|TRBV9|-|TRBJ2-3
TGTGCCAGCGGGCGAGGCACAGATACGCAGTATTTT
CASGRGTDTQYF
>few|TRBV5-5|-|TRBJ1-3
TGTGCCAGCAGCTCGGGGTTTTCTGGAAACACCATATATTTT
CASSSGFSGNTIYF
>few|TRBV5-1|-|TRBJ2-7
TGCGCCAGCAGCTTTGACGGGAGCGGCTCCTACGAGCAGTACTTC
CASSFDGSGSYEQYF